The clone carrying this TCR beta chain was seen only a few times. These data come from a study of T cells after yellow fever vaccination. Trimming cost V 1 base and J 0 bases; bases outside gene matches: 10. Germline assignment: CDR1 SGHDT and CDR2 YYEEEE. This CDR3 spans 17 amino acids. TCRdb reprocessed the 5' RACE reads with MiXCR, giving one entry per CDR3 protein. The sample contains some 400,000 distinct CDR3 sequences, roughly 20% of which appear only once. J is TRBJ2-7 and V is TRBV5-6; 7 bases map to TRBD1. The sequenced sample was PBMCs, obtained before the yellow fever booster vaccination. The origin of this receptor is a man between 18 and 29 years old who received the YFV17D yellow fever vaccine. The CDR3 nucleotides are TGTGCCAGCAGCTTGCAGACCGGGACAGTGAGCTCCTACGAGCAGTACTTC. This sequence encodes CASSLQTGTVSSYEQYF.